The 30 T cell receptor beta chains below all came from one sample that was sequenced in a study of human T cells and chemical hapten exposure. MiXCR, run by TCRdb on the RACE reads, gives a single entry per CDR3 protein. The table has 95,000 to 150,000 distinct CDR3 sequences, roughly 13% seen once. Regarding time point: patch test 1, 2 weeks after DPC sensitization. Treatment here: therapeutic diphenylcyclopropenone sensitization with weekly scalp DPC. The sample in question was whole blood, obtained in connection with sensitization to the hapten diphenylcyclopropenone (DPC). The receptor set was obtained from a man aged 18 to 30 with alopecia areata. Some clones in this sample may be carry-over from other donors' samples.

CDR3: CASSHRTGPNEKLFF. CDR3 DNA: TGTGCCAGCAGCCATCGGACAGGACCAAATGAAAAACTGTTTTTT. V and J are TRBV7-9 and TRBJ1-4; 7 bases line up with TRBD1. The CDR3 covers 15 residues. CDR1 SEHNR and CDR2 FQNEAQ come from the germline V gene (reference sequence). The V gene end was trimmed by 5 bases and the J gene end by 5 bases; junction bases not matched to a gene: 8. The full variable domain, its missing parts supplied by reference TRBV7-9 and TRBJ1-4, is DTGVSQNPRHKITKRGQNVTFRCDPISEHNRLYWYRQTLGQGPEFLTYFQNEAQLEKSRLLSDRFSAERPKGSFSTLEIQRTEQGDSAMYLCASSHRTGPNEKLFFGSGTQLSVL.

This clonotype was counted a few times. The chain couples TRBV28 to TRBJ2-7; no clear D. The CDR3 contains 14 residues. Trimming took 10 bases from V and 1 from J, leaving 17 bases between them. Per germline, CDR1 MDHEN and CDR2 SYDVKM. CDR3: CATGQKARSYEQYF. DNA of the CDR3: TGTGCCACCGGGCAGAAGGCCCGGTCCTACGAGCAGTACTTC.

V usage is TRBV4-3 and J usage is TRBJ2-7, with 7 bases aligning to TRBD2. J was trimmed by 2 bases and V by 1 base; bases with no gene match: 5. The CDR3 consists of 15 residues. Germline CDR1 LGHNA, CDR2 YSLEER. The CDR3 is CASSQAAGSTYEQYF. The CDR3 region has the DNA TGCGCCAGCAGCCAAGCAGCGGGGTCAACCTACGAGCAGTACTTC.

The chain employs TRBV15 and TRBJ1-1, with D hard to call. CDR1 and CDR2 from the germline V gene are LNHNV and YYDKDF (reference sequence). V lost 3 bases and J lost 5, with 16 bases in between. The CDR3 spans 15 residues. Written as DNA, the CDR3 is TGTGCCACCAGCAGCCGGGTCCTTCTGGGGACTGAAGCTTTCTTT. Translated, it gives CATSSRVLLGTEAFF.

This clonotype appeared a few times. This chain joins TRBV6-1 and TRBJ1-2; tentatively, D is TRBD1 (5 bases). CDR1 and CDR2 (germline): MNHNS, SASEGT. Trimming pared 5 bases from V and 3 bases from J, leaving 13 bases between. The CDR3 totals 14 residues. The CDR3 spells CASSRDSRDYGYTF. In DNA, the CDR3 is TGTGCCAGCAGTCGAGACAGCAGGGACTATGGCTACACCTTC.

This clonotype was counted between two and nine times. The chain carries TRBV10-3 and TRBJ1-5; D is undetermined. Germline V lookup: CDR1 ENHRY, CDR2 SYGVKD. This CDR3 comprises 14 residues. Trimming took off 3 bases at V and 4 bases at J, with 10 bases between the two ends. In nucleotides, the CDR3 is TGTGCCATCAGTGATGGTTGGGCGAATCAGCCCCAGCATTTT. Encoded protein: CAISDGWANQPQHF.

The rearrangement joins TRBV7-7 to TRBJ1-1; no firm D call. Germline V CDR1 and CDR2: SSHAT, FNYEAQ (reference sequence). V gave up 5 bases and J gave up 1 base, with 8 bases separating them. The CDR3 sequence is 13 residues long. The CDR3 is CASSLDSNTEAFF. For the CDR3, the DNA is TGTGCCAGCAGCCTTGACTCGAACACTGAAGCTTTCTTT.

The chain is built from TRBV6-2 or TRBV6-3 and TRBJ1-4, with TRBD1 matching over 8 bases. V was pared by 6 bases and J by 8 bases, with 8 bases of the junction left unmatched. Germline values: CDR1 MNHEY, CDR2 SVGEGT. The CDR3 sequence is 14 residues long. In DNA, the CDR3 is TGTGCCAGCAGCCGTGGACAGGGTCAGGAAAAACTGTTTTTT. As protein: CASSRGQGQEKLFF.

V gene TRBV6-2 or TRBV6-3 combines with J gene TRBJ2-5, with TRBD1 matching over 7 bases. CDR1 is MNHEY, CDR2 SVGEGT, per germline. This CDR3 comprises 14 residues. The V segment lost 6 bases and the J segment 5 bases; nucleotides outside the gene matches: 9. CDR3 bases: TGTGCCAGCAGCGAGGACAGGTTAACGGAGACCCAGTACTTC. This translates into CASSEDRLTETQYF.

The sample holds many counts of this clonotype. In nucleotides, the CDR3 is TGTGCCAGCAGCCCCACAGGGGGCATAAACATTCAGTACTTC. Amino acid sequence: CASSPTGGINIQYF. This rearrangement joins TRBV12-3 or TRBV12-4 to TRBJ2-4; 9 nucleotides match TRBD1. The length of the CDR3 is 14 residues. J lost 6 bases, V lost 6 bases, and 6 bases had no gene match.

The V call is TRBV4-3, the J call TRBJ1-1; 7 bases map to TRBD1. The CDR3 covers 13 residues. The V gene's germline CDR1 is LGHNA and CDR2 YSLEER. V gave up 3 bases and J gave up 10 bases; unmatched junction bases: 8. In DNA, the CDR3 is TGCGCCAGCAGCCAGGACACGGAGGGGGCAGCTTTCTTT. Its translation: CASSQDTEGAAFF.

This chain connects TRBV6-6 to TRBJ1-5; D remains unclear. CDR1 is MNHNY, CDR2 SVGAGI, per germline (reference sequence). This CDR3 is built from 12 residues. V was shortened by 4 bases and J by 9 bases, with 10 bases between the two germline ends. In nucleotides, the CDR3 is TGTGCCAGCAGTTCCCCTGTCGGGCCCCAGCATTTT. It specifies CASSSPVGPQHF.

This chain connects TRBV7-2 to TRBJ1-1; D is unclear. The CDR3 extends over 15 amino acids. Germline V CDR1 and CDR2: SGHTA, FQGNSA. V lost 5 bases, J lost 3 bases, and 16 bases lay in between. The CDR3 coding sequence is TGTGCCAGCAGCCAACTCCCGGAGTTATACACTGAAGCTTTCTTT. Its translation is CASSQLPELYTEAFF.

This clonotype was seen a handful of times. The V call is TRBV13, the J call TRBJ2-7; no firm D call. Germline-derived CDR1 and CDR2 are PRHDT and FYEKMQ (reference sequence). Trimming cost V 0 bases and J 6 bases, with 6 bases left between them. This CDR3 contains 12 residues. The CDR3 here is CASSLGQGEQYF. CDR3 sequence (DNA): TGTGCCAGCAGCTTAGGCCAAGGCGAGCAGTACTTC.

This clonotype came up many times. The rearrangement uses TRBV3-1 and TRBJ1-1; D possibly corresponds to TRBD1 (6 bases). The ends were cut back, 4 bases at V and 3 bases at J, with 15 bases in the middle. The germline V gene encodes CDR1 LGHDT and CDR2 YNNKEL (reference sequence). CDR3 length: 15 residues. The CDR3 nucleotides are TGTGCCAGCAGCCCCCAGATAGGGGGTCACACTGAAGCTTTCTTT. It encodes CASSPQIGGHTEAFF.

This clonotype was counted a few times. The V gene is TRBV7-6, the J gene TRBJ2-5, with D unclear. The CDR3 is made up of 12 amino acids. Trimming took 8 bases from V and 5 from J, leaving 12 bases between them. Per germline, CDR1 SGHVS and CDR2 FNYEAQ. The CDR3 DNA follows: TGTGCCAGCTCCCAGGTCGAGGAGACCCAGTACTTC. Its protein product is CASSQVEETQYF.

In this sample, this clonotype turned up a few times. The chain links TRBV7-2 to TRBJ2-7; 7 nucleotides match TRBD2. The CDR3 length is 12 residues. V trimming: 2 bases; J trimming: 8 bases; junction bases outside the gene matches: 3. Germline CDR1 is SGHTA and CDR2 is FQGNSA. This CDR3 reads CASSLMGGKQYF. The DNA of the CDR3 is TGTGCCAGCAGCTTAATGGGGGGGAAGCAGTACTTC.

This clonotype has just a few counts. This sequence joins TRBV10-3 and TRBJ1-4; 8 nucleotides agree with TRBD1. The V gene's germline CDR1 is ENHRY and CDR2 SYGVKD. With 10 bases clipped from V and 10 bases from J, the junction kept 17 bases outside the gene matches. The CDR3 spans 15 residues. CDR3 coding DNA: TGTGCCACCAAAGAGGCCCGGGACAGGCTGCGAAAACTGTTTTTT. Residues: CATKEARDRLRKLFF.

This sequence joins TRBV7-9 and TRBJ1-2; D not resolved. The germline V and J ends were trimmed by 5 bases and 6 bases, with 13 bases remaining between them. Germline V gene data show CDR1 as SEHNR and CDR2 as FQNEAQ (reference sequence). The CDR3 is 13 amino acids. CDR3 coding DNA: TGTGCCAGCAGCAACGGGGAAAGGGATGGCTACACCTTC. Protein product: CASSNGERDGYTF. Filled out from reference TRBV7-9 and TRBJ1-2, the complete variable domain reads DTGVSQNPRHKITKRGQNVTFRCDPISEHNRLYWYRQTLGQGPEFLTYFQNEAQLEKSRLLSDRFSAERPKGSFSTLEIQRTEQGDSAMYLCASSNGERDGYTFGSGTRLTVV.

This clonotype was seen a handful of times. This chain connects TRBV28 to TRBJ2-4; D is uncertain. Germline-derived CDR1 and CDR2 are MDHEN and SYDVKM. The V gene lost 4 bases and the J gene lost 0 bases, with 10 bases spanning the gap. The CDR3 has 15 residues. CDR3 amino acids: CASSSAQLAKNIQYF. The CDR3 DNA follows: TGTGCCAGCAGTTCAGCACAACTAGCCAAAAACATTCAGTACTTC.

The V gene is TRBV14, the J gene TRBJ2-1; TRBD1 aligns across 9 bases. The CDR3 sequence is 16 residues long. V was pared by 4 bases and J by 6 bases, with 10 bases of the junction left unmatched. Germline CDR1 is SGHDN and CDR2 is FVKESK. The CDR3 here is CASSRWTGEMVNEQFF. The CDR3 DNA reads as TGTGCCAGCAGCCGCTGGACAGGGGAAATGGTCAATGAGCAGTTCTTC.

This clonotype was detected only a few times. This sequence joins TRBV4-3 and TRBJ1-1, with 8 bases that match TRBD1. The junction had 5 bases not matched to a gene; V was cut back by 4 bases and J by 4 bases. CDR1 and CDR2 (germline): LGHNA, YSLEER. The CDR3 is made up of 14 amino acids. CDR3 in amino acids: CASSPFTGGTEAFF. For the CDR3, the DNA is TGCGCCAGCAGCCCTTTTACAGGGGGCACTGAAGCTTTCTTT.

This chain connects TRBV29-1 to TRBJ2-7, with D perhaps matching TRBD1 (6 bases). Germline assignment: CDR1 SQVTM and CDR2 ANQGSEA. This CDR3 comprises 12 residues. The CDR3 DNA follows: TGCATCGTCCTGACAGGCCCCTACGAGCAGTACTTC. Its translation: CIVLTGPYEQYF.

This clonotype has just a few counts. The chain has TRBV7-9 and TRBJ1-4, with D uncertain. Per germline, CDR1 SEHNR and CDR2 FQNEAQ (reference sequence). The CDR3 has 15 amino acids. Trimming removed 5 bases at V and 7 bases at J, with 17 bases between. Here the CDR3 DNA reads TGTGCCAGCAGCCGGTCAGTTGGTGCGGTTGAAAAACTGTTTTTT. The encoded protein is CASSRSVGAVEKLFF.

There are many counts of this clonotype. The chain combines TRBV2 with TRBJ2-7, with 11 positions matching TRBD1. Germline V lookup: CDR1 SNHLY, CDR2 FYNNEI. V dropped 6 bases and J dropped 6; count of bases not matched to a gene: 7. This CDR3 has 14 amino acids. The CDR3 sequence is CASRSGQGVSEQYF. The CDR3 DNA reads TGTGCCAGCAGGTCGGGACAGGGGGTGAGCGAGCAGTACTTC.

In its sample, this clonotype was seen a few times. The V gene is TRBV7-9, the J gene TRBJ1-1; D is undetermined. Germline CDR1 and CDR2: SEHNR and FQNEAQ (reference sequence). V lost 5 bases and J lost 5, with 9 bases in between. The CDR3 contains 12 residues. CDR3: CASSTGGTEAFF. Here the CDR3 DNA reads TGTGCCAGCAGCACTGGAGGGACTGAAGCTTTCTTT.

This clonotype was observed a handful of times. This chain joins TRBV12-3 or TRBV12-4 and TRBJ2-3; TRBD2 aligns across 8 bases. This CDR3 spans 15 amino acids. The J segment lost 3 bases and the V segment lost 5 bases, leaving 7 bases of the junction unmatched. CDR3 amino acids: CASSHRGGRTDTQYF. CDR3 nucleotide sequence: TGTGCCAGCAGTCATCGGGGGGGAAGGACAGATACGCAGTATTTT.

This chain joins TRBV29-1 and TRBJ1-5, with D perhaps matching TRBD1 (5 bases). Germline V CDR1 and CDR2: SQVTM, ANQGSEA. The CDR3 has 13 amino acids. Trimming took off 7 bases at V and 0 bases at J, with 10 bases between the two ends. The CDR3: CSARQNSNQPQHF. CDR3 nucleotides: TGCAGCGCCCGACAGAATAGCAATCAGCCCCAGCATTTT. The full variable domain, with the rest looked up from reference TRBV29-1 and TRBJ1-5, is SAVISQKPSRDICQRGTSLTIQCQVDSQVTMMFWYRQQPGQSLTLIATANQGSEATYESGFVIDKFPISRPNLTFSTLTVSNMSPEDSSIYLCSARQNSNQPQHFGDGTRLSIL.

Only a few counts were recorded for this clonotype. CDR3 region: CASSQDTSLQGRGEKLFF. DNA of the CDR3: TGCGCCAGCAGCCAAGATACCTCTCTCCAGGGCCGGGGAGAAAAACTGTTTTTT. The rearrangement uses TRBV4-1 and TRBJ1-4; perhaps TRBD1 as D (5 bases). Germline V gene sequence: CDR1 MGHRA, CDR2 YSYEKL. This CDR3 comprises 18 residues. V was pared by 0 bases and J by 8 bases, with 22 bases between.

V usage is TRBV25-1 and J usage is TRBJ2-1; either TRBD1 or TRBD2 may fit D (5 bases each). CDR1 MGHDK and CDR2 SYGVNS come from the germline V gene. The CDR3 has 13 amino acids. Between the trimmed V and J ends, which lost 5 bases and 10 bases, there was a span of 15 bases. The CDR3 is CASSWYGTVEQFF. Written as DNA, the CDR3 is TGTGCCAGCAGTTGGTACGGGACCGTAGAGCAGTTCTTC.